This T cell receptor (beta chain) came from a study of cytomegalovirus exposure and HLA in healthy donors. This PCR relied on a set of 60 Vbeta primers and 13 Jbeta primers. TCRdb keeps only in-frame clones here, not all; method: immunoSEQ multiplex PCR. This sample has about 280,000 clones, with around 90% found just once. Germline-derived CDR1 and CDR2 are MNHNS and SASEGT. Deletions cut 1 base from V and 7 bases from J, with 22 bases between. The CDR3 is made up of 17 amino acids. Every donor was a healthy person donating bone marrow. Comments on this clone: Antigen: not known.

Findings of the study overall: DRB1 had the most TCR associations and HLA-C the fewest, a later analysis found, with rates varying by HLA locus. Later on, a genetic analysis was performed. It linked a missense variant in DCLRE1C with V- and J-gene trimming of TCR beta.

The chain couples TRBV6-1 to TRBJ2-5; tentative D call: TRBD2 (7 bases). The receptor was derived from a woman between 18 and 30 years old in good health and CMV-seronegative. The sample was PBMCs. The CDR3 sequence is CASSEGSAGAPWGTQYF. CDR3 sequence (DNA): TGTGCCAGCAGTGAAGGTTCGGCGGGGGCCCCGTGGGGGACCCAGTACTTC.